The sample holds many counts of the clone carrying this TCR beta chain. These data belong to a study of CD8+CD57+ T cells in acquired aplastic anemia. In the study overall: On average, sorted CD4+ and CD8+ cells gave 2.5 to 4 ug of DNA.

Previously, flow cytometry had revealed CD8+CD57+ cell expansion in the patients chosen for sequencing. CDR3 and TCR beta VDJ profiling relied on genomic DNA as the template. TCRdb passed the reads through MiXCR, listing each CDR3 protein once. This table has 95,000 to 150,000 distinct CDR3 sequences, 58% appearing once. This CDR3 contains 12 residues. Trimming pared 1 base from V and 1 base from J, leaving 0 bases between. From germline, CDR1 is SGHNT and CDR2 YYREEE (reference sequence). The chain has TRBV5-4 and TRBJ2-1; D not certain. The material sequenced was sorted CD4+, CD8+, or CD8+CD57+ T cells (not recorded which) from PBMCs. This clonotype originated in a human donor with aplastic anemia. The CDR3 region is CASSLSYNEQFF. CDR3 DNA sequence: TGTGCCAGCAGCTTGTCCTACAATGAGCAGTTCTTC.